This entry lists 22 T cell receptor beta chains sequenced from one sample in a study of blood T cell repertoires in COVID-19. The data were produced by immunoSEQ multiplex PCR, yet TCRdb's version contains in-frame clones alone and is incomplete. The sample consists of 350,000 to 450,000 clones, 70% to 90% of them appearing once. Sequencing was performed on peripheral blood. The source of these receptors is a woman aged 55-70 years with COVID-19, enrolled during active disease.

Here the CDR3 DNA reads TGCGCCAGCTATAGTGGGAATTCTGGAGGAGAGACCCAGTACTTC. It codes for CASYSGNSGGETQYF. The V call is TRBV5-1, the J call TRBJ2-5, with D possibly TRBD2 on 5 matching bases. Deletions cut 7 bases from V and 4 bases from J, with 20 bases between. This CDR3 is built from 15 residues. The germline CDR1 and CDR2 sequences are SGHRS and YFSETQ.

This clone is a singleton in its sample. The chain is built from TRBV6-5 and TRBJ2-7, with a possible D match to TRBD1 (5 bases). The length of the CDR3 is 14 residues. Trimming removed 8 bases from V and 3 bases from J, with 17 bases in between. Germline values: CDR1 MNHEY, CDR2 SVGAGI. The CDR3 loop is CASVIELRGYEQYF. The CDR3 nucleotides are TGTGCCAGCGTAATAGAACTAAGGGGCTACGAGCAGTACTTC.

This clone was observed a single time. The chain joins TRBV15 to TRBJ1-6; tentatively, D is TRBD1 (6 bases). CDR1 LNHNV and CDR2 YYDKDF come from the germline V gene (reference sequence). The CDR3 totals 16 residues. V was clipped by 6 bases and J by 6 bases, with 18 bases between them. Here the CDR3 DNA reads TGTGCCACCAGGGGATTACAGGGAGGGGGTAATTCACCCCTCCACTTT. Its protein is CATRGLQGGGNSPLHF.

The chain couples TRBV4-1 to TRBJ1-1; D is uncertain. V was trimmed by 4 bases and J by 0 bases, leaving 9 bases between them. The length of the CDR3 is 14 residues. Germline V lookup: CDR1 MGHRA, CDR2 YSYEKL. In nucleotides, the CDR3 is TGCGCCAGCAGCCTCGATCAGATGAACACTGAAGCTTTCTTT. Residues: CASSLDQMNTEAFF.

The gene calls are TRBV19 and TRBJ2-7; 7 nucleotides agree with TRBD2. The V segment lost 5 bases and the J segment 2 bases; nucleotides outside the gene matches: 9. The CDR3 runs to 15 residues. The germline gives CDR1 LNHDA, CDR2 SQIVND (reference sequence). CDR3 residues: CASSRLAEIPYEQYF. The CDR3 nucleotides are TGTGCCAGTAGTCGGCTAGCGGAAATCCCCTACGAGCAGTACTTC.

The chain joins TRBV7-6 to TRBJ1-1; D gene uncertain. Trimming took 0 bases from V and 3 from J, leaving 5 bases between them. The CDR3 has 13 residues. Germline-derived CDR1 and CDR2 are SGHVS and FNYEAQ. The CDR3 DNA reads as TGTGCCAGCAGCTTAGCAACAGACACTGAAGCTTTCTTT. Amino acids: CASSLATDTEAFF.

V usage is TRBV5-1 and J usage is TRBJ1-1; 7 bases map to TRBD1. The germline gives CDR1 SGHRS, CDR2 YFSETQ. V shed 3 bases and J 4 bases; nucleotides not matched to a gene: 6. This CDR3 spans 14 amino acids. The DNA of the CDR3 is TGCGCCAGCAGCTCCCAGGGGGGCGGCACTGAAGCTTTCTTT. Translation gives CASSSQGGGTEAFF. Looking up the rest from reference TRBV5-1 and TRBJ1-1 gives the full variable domain: KAGVTQTPRYLIKTRGQQVTLSCSPISGHRSVSWYQQTPGQGLQFLFEYFSETQRNKGNFPGRFSGRQFSNSRSEMNVSTLELGDSALYLCASSSQGGGTEAFFGQGTRLTVV.

The chain is built from TRBV7-9 and TRBJ2-3, with D hard to call. CDR3 size: 15 residues. In germline, CDR1 is SEHNR, CDR2 FQNEAQ (reference sequence). V lost 1 base and J lost 2, with 10 bases in between. For the CDR3, the DNA is TGTGCCAGCAGCTTAGGCCTGGCAGTCACAGATACGCAGTATTTT. Translating gives CASSLGLAVTDTQYF. The entire variable domain, with the rest obtained from reference TRBV7-9 and TRBJ2-3, is as follows: DTGVSQNPRHKITKRGQNVTFRCDPISEHNRLYWYRQTLGQGPEFLTYFQNEAQLEKSRLLSDRFSAERPKGSFSTLEIQRTEQGDSAMYLCASSLGLAVTDTQYFGPGTRLTVL.

V and J are TRBV27 and TRBJ2-1, with 8 bases lining up with TRBD2. Germline CDR1 reads MNHEY; CDR2 reads SMNVEV (reference sequence). The V gene end was trimmed by 7 bases and the J gene end by 2 bases; junction bases not matched to a gene: 4. This CDR3 has 14 residues. The CDR3 DNA sequence: TGTGCCAGCACAACGCGGGGGGCCTACAATGAGCAGTTCTTC. Its protein is CASTTRGAYNEQFF.

This clone was seen a few times. V and J are TRBV5-1 and TRBJ1-1; D uncertain. The CDR3 loop spans 13 amino acids. CDR1 SGHRS and CDR2 YFSETQ come from the germline V gene. V lost 4 bases and J lost 6, with 13 bases in between. The CDR3 loop is CASSRDMGAEAFF. The CDR3 DNA follows: TGCGCCAGCAGCCGAGACATGGGCGCTGAAGCTTTCTTT.

The chain combines TRBV18 with TRBJ1-2; 9 positions match TRBD1. CDR1 and CDR2 from the germline V gene are KGHSH and LQKENI. CDR3 length equals 15 residues. Trimming cost V 2 bases and J 4 bases; bases outside gene matches: 5. CDR3 residues: CASSPNRGRSYGYTF. The CDR3 DNA follows: TGTGCCAGCTCACCAAACAGGGGGCGCTCCTATGGCTACACCTTC.

The chain carries TRBV5-4 and TRBJ1-4, with a tentative D call TRBD1 (5 bases). This CDR3 is 11 amino acids long. The germline CDR1 and CDR2 sequences are SGHNT and YYREEE (reference sequence). The CDR3 nucleotides read TGTGCTTGGGGGGGACGAGAAAAACTGTTTTTT. Translated: CAWGGREKLFF.

This chain connects TRBV27 to TRBJ2-5; D is unresolved. The CDR3 spans 13 residues. In germline, CDR1 is MNHEY, CDR2 SMNVEV (reference sequence). V shed 5 bases and J shed 0 bases, with 7 bases lying between them. CDR3 protein: CASSHQYQETQYF. DNA for the CDR3: TGTGCCAGCAGTCACCAGTACCAAGAGACCCAGTACTTC.

The rearrangement links TRBV11-1 to TRBJ2-1; TRBD2 agrees at 14 bases. Germline V gene lookup returns CDR1 SGHAT and CDR2 FQDESV (reference sequence). The CDR3 runs to 14 residues. Losses at the gene ends were 5 bases for V and 7 bases for J; bases not matched to a gene: 1. CDR3 residues: CASSRTSGGNEQFF. The CDR3 bases are TGTGCCAGCAGCCGGACTAGCGGGGGGAATGAGCAGTTCTTC.

This clone has just one count. The chain has TRBV6-5 and TRBJ1-3; TRBD1 agrees at 8 bases. Germline CDR1 MNHEY, CDR2 SVGAGI. V lost 4 bases, J lost 0 bases, and 2 bases stayed unmatched. The CDR3 consists of 15 residues. In DNA, the CDR3 is TGTGCCAGCAGTTTAACAGGGGGCTCTGGAAACACCATATATTTT. This encodes CASSLTGGSGNTIYF.

The chain employs TRBV6-6 and TRBJ1-2, with D tentatively TRBD1 (6 bases). The V end was cut by 4 bases, the J end by 2 bases, with 8 bases between. CDR1 and CDR2 from the germline V gene are MNHNY and SVGAGI (reference sequence). The CDR3 contains 13 residues. CDR3 protein: CASSSTGNYGYTF. CDR3 bases: TGTGCCAGCAGTTCGACAGGAAACTATGGCTACACCTTC.

The gene calls are TRBV5-4 and TRBJ1-2, with 9 bases that match TRBD1. V lost 3 bases and J lost 3; bases outside the gene matches: 12. The germline V gene has CDR1 SGHNT and CDR2 YYREEE (reference sequence). The CDR3 is made up of 17 amino acids. This CDR3 reads CASSSALPGQGYYGYTF. The CDR3 bases are TGTGCCAGCAGCTCCGCCCTTCCTGGACAGGGGTACTATGGCTACACCTTC.

This clone was recorded at least ten times. The chain employs TRBV5-4 and TRBJ1-2; 7 bases agree with TRBD1. This CDR3 region has 15 residues. The V segment lost 5 bases and the J segment 4 bases; nucleotides outside the gene matches: 11. The germline V gene encodes CDR1 SGHNT and CDR2 YYREEE (reference sequence). The CDR3 sequence is CASRDLTGPIYGYTF. The CDR3 DNA follows: TGTGCCAGCAGGGATCTGACAGGGCCCATCTATGGCTACACCTTC. Looking up the rest from reference TRBV5-4 and TRBJ1-2 gives the full variable domain: ETGVTQSPTHLIKTRGQQVTLRCSSQSGHNTVSWYQQALGQGPQFIFQYYREEENGRGNFPPRFSGLQFPNYSSELNVNALELDDSALYLCASRDLTGPIYGYTFGSGTRLTVV.

The chain employs TRBV18 and TRBJ2-5; D is unresolved. The CDR3 is 12 amino acids. V lost 0 bases to trimming and J lost 7 bases, with 6 bases between them. Germline-derived CDR1 and CDR2 are KGHSH and LQKENI. CDR3 DNA: TGTGCCAGCTCACCACCCGGTGGGACCCAGTACTTC. Its protein is CASSPPGGTQYF.

The chain links TRBV6-5 to TRBJ1-1, with D unclear. Trimming shortened V by 6 bases and J by 1 base, and 9 bases separated the two germline ends. The CDR3 is made up of 13 amino acids. Germline V gene lookup returns CDR1 MNHEY and CDR2 SVGAGI. The CDR3 reads CASRALENTEAFF. CDR3 DNA: TGTGCCAGCAGGGCCCTAGAGAACACTGAAGCTTTCTTT.

The chain links TRBV6-5 to TRBJ2-5; TRBD2 might be the D (6 bases). This CDR3 has 12 residues. Trimming cost V 5 bases and J 5 bases, with 9 bases left between them. CDR1 is MNHEY and CDR2 is SVGAGI in the germline V gene. The CDR3 sequence: CASSLASETQYF. The DNA for the CDR3 is TGTGCCAGCAGTCTAGCGTCGGAGACCCAGTACTTC.

A note on this clone: Other DNA sequences in this specimen translate into the identical CDR3. The V gene is TRBV28, the J gene TRBJ1-5, with D unclear. Per the germline V gene, CDR1 is MDHEN and CDR2 is SYDVKM. V dropped 5 bases and J dropped 2 bases, with 10 bases sitting between them. The CDR3 contains 14 residues. The chain's CDR3 is CASSPGGGNQPQHF. The DNA for the CDR3 is TGTGCCAGCAGTCCCGGCGGGGGCAATCAGCCCCAGCATTTT.